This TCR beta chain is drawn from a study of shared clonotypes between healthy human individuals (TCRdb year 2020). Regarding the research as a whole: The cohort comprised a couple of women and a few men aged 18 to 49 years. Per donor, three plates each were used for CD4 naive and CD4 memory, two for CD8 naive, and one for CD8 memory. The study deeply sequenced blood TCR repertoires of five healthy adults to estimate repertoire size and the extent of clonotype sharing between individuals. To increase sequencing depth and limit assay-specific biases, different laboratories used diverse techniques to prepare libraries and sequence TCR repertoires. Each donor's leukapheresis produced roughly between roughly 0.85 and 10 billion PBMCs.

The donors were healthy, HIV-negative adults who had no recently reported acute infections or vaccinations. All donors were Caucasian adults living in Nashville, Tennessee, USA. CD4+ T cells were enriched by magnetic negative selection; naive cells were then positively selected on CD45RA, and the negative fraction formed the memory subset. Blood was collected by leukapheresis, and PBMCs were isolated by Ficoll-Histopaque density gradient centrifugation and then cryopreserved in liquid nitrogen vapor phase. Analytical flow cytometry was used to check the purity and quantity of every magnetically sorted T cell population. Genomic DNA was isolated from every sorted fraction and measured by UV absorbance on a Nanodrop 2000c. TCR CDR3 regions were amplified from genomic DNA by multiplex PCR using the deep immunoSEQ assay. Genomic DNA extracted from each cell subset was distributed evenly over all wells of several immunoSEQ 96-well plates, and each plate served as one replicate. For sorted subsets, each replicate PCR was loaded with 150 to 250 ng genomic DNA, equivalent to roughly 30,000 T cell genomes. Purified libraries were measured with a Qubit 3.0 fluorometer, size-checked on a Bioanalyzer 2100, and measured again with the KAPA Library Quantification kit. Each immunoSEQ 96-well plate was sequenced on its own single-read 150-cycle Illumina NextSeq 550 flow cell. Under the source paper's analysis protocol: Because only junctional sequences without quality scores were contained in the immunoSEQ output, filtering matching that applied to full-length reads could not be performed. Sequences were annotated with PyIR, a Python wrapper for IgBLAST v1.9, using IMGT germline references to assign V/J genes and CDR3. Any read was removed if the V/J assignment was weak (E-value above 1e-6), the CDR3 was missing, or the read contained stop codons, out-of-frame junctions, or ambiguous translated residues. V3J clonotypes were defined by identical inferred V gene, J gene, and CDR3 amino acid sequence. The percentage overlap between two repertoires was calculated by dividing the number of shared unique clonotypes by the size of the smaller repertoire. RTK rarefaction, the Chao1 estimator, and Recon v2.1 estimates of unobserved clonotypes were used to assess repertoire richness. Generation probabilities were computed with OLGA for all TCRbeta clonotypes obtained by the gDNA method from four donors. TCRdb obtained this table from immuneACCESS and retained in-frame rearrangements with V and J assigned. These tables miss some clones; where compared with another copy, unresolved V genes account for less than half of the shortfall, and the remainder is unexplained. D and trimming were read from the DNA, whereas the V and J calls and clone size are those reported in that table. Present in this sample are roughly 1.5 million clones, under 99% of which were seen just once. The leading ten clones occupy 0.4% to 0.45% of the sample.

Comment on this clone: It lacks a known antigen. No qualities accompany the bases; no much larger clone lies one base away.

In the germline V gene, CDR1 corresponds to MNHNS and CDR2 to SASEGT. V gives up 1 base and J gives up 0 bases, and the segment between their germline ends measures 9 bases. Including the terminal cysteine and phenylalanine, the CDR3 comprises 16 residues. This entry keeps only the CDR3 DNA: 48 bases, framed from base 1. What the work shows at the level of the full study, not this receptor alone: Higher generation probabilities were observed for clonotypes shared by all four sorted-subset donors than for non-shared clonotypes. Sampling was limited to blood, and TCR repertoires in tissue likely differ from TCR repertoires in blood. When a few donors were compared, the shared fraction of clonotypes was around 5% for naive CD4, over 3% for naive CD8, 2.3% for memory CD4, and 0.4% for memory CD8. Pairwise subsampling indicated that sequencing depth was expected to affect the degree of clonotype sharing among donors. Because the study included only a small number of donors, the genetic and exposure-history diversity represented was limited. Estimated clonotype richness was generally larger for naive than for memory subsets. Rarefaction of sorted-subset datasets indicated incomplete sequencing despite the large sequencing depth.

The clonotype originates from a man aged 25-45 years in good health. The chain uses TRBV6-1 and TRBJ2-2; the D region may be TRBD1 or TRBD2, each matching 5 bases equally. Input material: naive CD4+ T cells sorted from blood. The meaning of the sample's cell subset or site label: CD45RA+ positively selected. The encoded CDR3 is CASSEVGVPNTGELFF. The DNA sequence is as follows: TGTGCCAGCAGTGAAGTGGGGGTCCCGAACACCGGGGAGCTGTTTTTT.